The 21 T cell receptor beta chains reported below all come from one sample, sequenced in a study of blood T cell repertoires in COVID-19. TCRdb keeps only in-frame clones here, not all; method: immunoSEQ multiplex PCR. The table shows roughly 200,000 clones, with 86% occurring only once. The specimen sequenced was peripheral blood. The receptors shown here come from a man older than 75 with acute or convalescent COVID-19.

The V call is TRBV29-1, the J call TRBJ2-5; D remains ambiguous. The ends were cut back, 1 base at V and 5 bases at J, with 8 bases in the middle. Per the germline V gene, CDR1 is SQVTM and CDR2 is ANQGSEA. This CDR3 comprises 12 residues. The CDR3 protein is CSVEVLGETQYF. CDR3 sequence (DNA): TGCAGCGTTGAAGTATTGGGCGAGACCCAGTACTTC.

This chain links TRBV11-3 with TRBJ2-1, with a weak D call TRBD1 (6 bases). V lost 4 bases and J 2 bases, leaving 9 bases between the germline ends. CDR3 length equals 14 residues. Germline V gives CDR1 SGHNT, CDR2 YENEEA. CDR3 protein: CASSSGTTYNEQFF. DNA for the CDR3: TGTGCCAGCAGCTCCGGGACAACCTACAATGAGCAGTTCTTC.

Only a few counts were recorded for this clone. The chain couples TRBV27 to TRBJ1-5; 7 bases map to TRBD1. The CDR3 extends over 14 amino acids. V dropped 8 bases and J dropped 6; count of bases not matched to a gene: 10. Per germline, CDR1 MNHEY and CDR2 SMNVEV (reference sequence). In DNA form, the CDR3 reads TGTGCCAGCTCGCGACAGGGAGGTATTCAGCCCCAGCATTTT. Protein product: CASSRQGGIQPQHF.

This clone has only a few counts. The chain uses TRBV5-1 and TRBJ1-3; TRBD1 might be the D (5 bases). Trimming stripped 2 bases from V and 4 bases from J, with 13 bases between. The CDR3 covers 15 residues. Germline V CDR1 and CDR2: SGHRS, YFSETQ. This CDR3 is CASSLSGVSGNTIYF. In DNA, the CDR3 is TGCGCCAGCAGCTTATCGGGGGTTTCAGGAAACACCATATATTTT. The variable domain in full, with the rest retrieved from reference TRBV5-1 and TRBJ1-3, is KAGVTQTPRYLIKTRGQQVTLSCSPISGHRSVSWYQQTPGQGLQFLFEYFSETQRNKGNFPGRFSGRQFSNSRSEMNVSTLELGDSALYLCASSLSGVSGNTIYFGEGSWLTVV.

The rearrangement links TRBV5-1 to TRBJ2-1; maybe TRBD1 (6 bases). The V gene's germline CDR1 is SGHRS and CDR2 YFSETQ. V gave up 3 bases and J gave up 7 bases, with 14 bases separating them. The CDR3 length is 14 residues. The CDR3 DNA follows: TGCGCCAGCAGCTGGGCCTCGACAGGAAATGAGCAGTTCTTC. As protein: CASSWASTGNEQFF.

This clone was picked up one time. The V and J genes are TRBV7-3 and TRBJ2-1; D possibly corresponds to TRBD2 (6 bases). Germline assignment: CDR1 SGHTA and CDR2 FQGTGA. Trimming stripped 0 bases from V and 4 bases from J, with 16 bases between. CDR3 length: 17 residues. The CDR3 DNA follows: TGTGCCAGCAGCTTAACCGCCACTAGCTTCGGATACAATGAGCAGTTCTTC. Translation gives CASSLTATSFGYNEQFF.

CDR3 nucleotides: TGTGCCAGTAGTATATTGGACCATTCGGGGGGCTACACCTTC. This translates into CASSILDHSGGYTF. The J gene is TRBJ1-2, the V gene TRBV19; D is uncertain. The CDR3 extends over 14 amino acids. Germline V gives CDR1 LNHDA, CDR2 SQIVND (reference sequence). V was pared by 2 bases and J by 8 bases, with 15 bases between.

This clone showed up just once. This chain connects TRBV28 to TRBJ2-1, with 8 bases identical to TRBD2. Germline V gene sequence: CDR1 MDHEN, CDR2 SYDVKM. V shed 2 bases and J 5 bases; nucleotides not matched to a gene: 8. CDR3 length equals 16 residues. For the CDR3, the DNA is TGTGCCAGCAGTTTAGTCTCTGGCGGGAGGAACAATGAGCAGTTCTTC. Translated: CASSLVSGGRNNEQFF.

This clone was picked up a small number of times. The V gene is TRBV12-3 or TRBV12-4, the J gene TRBJ2-3, with a possible D match to TRBD2 (5 bases). This CDR3 is 12 amino acids long. Trimming took off 3 bases at V and 9 bases at J, with 10 bases between the two ends. The CDR3 reads CASSLVRRTQYF. Written as DNA, the CDR3 is TGTGCCAGCAGTTTGGTACGGAGGACGCAGTATTTT.

The V gene is TRBV2, the J gene TRBJ1-1; D ambiguous. The CDR3 length is 13 residues. Germline V gene data show CDR1 as SNHLY and CDR2 as FYNNEI. V was pared by 8 bases and J by 1 base, with 11 bases between. The CDR3 loop is CASLSLWNTEAFF. CDR3 nucleotide sequence: TGTGCCAGCCTTAGTCTATGGAACACTGAAGCTTTCTTT.

The V gene is TRBV6-4, the J gene TRBJ2-1; 13 bases line up with TRBD2. The CDR3 length is 14 residues. Germline CDR1 MRHNA, CDR2 SNTAGT. The J segment lost 9 bases and the V segment lost 4 bases, leaving 3 bases of the junction unmatched. CDR3: CASSALAGGPEQFF. CDR3 nucleotide sequence: TGTGCCAGCAGTGCACTAGCGGGAGGGCCTGAGCAGTTCTTC.

This chain links TRBV7-9 with TRBJ2-3, with TRBD2 identical over 12 bases. Germline values: CDR1 SEHNR, CDR2 FQNEAQ (reference sequence). There are 16 residues in the CDR3. V was clipped by 4 bases and J by 4 bases; unmatched bases: 6. The CDR3 DNA sequence: TGTGCCAGCAGCTCCCGGACTAGCGGGAAGGCAGATACGCAGTATTTT. This translates into CASSSRTSGKADTQYF.

The chain recombines TRBV5-1 with TRBJ2-6; tentative D call: TRBD1 (6 bases). The CDR3 covers 18 residues. CDR1 SGHRS and CDR2 YFSETQ come from the germline V gene. Trimming shortened V by 0 bases and J by 0 bases, and 13 bases separated the two germline ends. CDR3 nucleotides: TGCGCCAGCAGCTTGGGCTCGTCAGGGGCCTCTGGGGCCAACGTCCTGACTTTC. Encoded protein: CASSLGSSGASGANVLTF.

The gene calls are TRBV6-5 and TRBJ1-6, with D unresolved. Trimming stripped 8 bases from V and 10 bases from J, with 12 bases between. CDR1 is MNHEY, CDR2 SVGAGI, per germline. CDR3 length: 12 residues. The CDR3: CASSSGWSPLHF. The CDR3 DNA is TGTGCCAGCTCTTCGGGTTGGTCACCCCTCCACTTT.

The chain uses TRBV7-8 and TRBJ2-3; TRBD2 aligns across 8 bases. Per germline, CDR1 SGHVS and CDR2 FQNEAQ. The CDR3 has 15 amino acids. V gave up 2 bases and J gave up 3 bases; unmatched junction bases: 4. The CDR3 region is CASSLKRERTDTQYF. The CDR3 region has the DNA TGTGCCAGCAGCTTAAAGCGGGAGAGGACAGATACGCAGTATTTT.

This chain connects TRBV3-1 (or the pseudogene TRBV3-2) to TRBJ2-1, with 8 nucleotides matching TRBD2. The ends lost 1 base at V and 5 bases at J; junction bases unmatched: 10. Germline lookup yields CDR1 LGHDT and CDR2 YNNKEL (reference sequence). CDR3 size: 17 residues. CDR3: CASSQAVLVAGNNEQFF. Written as DNA, the CDR3 is TGTGCCAGCAGCCAAGCAGTTTTAGTAGCGGGAAACAATGAGCAGTTCTTC.

This clone appeared a single time. In DNA form, the CDR3 reads TGTGCCAGTAGTAACCAAATACACAGCACAGGGGGTGACCCCTATAATTCACCCCTCCACTTT. Translation: CASSNQIHSTGGDPYNSPLHF. The V and J genes are TRBV19 and TRBJ1-6, with TRBD1 identical over 8 bases. The CDR3 sequence is 21 residues long. The ends lost 4 bases at V and 2 bases at J; junction bases unmatched: 19. CDR1 LNHDA and CDR2 SQIVND come from the germline V gene (reference sequence).

The chain is built from TRBV24-1 and TRBJ2-2, with 12 bases lining up with TRBD2. Trimming removed 0 bases from V and 7 bases from J; junction bases left unmatched: 8. The germline V gene has CDR1 KGHDR and CDR2 SFDVKD. CDR3 length equals 18 residues. The CDR3: CATSDLASGRAGDGELFF. The CDR3 nucleotides read TGTGCCACCAGTGATTTGGCTAGCGGGAGGGCCGGGGACGGGGAGCTGTTTTTT.

This clone was counted once. The genes are TRBV29-1 and TRBJ1-4; D not resolved. The V gene's germline CDR1 is SQVTM and CDR2 ANQGSEA. The CDR3 totals 14 residues. V was clipped by 2 bases and J by 8 bases, with 15 bases between them. The CDR3, as DNA: TGCAGCGTTGAAACCGTTCTAGCCGGCGAAAAACTGTTTTTT. This codes for CSVETVLAGEKLFF.

The chain links TRBV18 to TRBJ2-3; D might be TRBD2 (7 bases). The ends were cut back, 3 bases at V and 3 bases at J, with 19 bases in the middle. CDR1 and CDR2 from the germline V gene are KGHSH and LQKENI. This CDR3 has 17 residues. The CDR3 is CASSPLGGGAATDTQYF. CDR3 DNA: TGTGCCAGCTCACCCCTGGGTGGGGGGGCGGCGACAGATACGCAGTATTTT.

A remark on this clone: The sample contains more than one DNA sequence encoding this CDR3. J is TRBJ1-2 and V is TRBV10-1; 7 bases map to TRBD1. Trimming took 6 bases from V and 4 from J; bases not matched to a gene: 5. The germline CDR1 and CDR2 sequences are WNHNN and SYGVQD (reference sequence). This CDR3 region has 13 residues. As DNA, the CDR3 is TGCGCCAGCAGCGAGACAGGGTCCTATGGCTACACCTTC. Translating gives CASSETGSYGYTF.